The 20 T cell receptor beta chains presented below share a single source sample, sequenced in a study of blood T cell repertoires in COVID-19. Measured with immunoSEQ multiplex PCR; TCRdb has only the in-frame clones, and not every one. Of about 350,000 clones listed, roughly 89% are singletons. Sequenced: peripheral blood. Receptors were obtained from a woman aged 18-29 years who had recovered from COVID-19.

The CDR3 reads CASSFPGTDTQYF. CDR3 bases: TGTGCCAGCAGTTTTCCCGGCACAGATACGCAGTATTTT. The chain recombines TRBV2 with TRBJ2-3, with D unresolved. This CDR3 contains 13 residues. V was shortened by 5 bases and J by 1 base, with 7 bases between the two germline ends. Looked up from germline, CDR1 is SNHLY and CDR2 is FYNNEI.

J is TRBJ2-1 and V is TRBV4-1; 10 bases fit TRBD1. Germline V gives CDR1 MGHRA, CDR2 YSYEKL. The CDR3 runs 14 residues. V lost 3 bases, J lost 9 bases, and 5 bases stayed unmatched. This chain's CDR3 is CASSQRQGAGEQFF. CDR3 sequence (DNA): TGCGCCAGCAGCCAGAGACAGGGGGCCGGTGAGCAGTTCTTC.

As to this clone: The identical CDR3 is also encoded by other nucleotide sequences in the sample. V and J are TRBV6-2 or TRBV6-3 and TRBJ2-4; 9 bases match TRBD1. The CDR3 runs to 13 residues. With 5 bases clipped from V and 6 bases from J, the junction kept 2 bases outside the gene matches. Germline loops: CDR1 MNHEY, CDR2 SVGEGT. The CDR3 DNA reads TGTGCCAGCAGTAGGGACAGGGCAAACATTCAGTACTTC. Translation: CASSRDRANIQYF.

V gene TRBV29-1 combines with J gene TRBJ2-3, with 9 positions matching TRBD2. Germline assignment: CDR1 SQVTM and CDR2 ANQGSEA. This CDR3 region has 14 residues. Trimming took 4 bases from V and 0 from J; bases not matched to a gene: 2. DNA for the CDR3: TGCAGCGTTGTACTAGCGGGTAGCACAGATACGCAGTATTTT. This codes for CSVVLAGSTDTQYF.

This chain joins TRBV3-1 (or the pseudogene TRBV3-2) and TRBJ1-1; the match to TRBD1 covers 9 bases. V lost 6 bases and J lost 5; bases outside the gene matches: 16. This CDR3 has 17 residues. Germline V gene data show CDR1 as LGHDT and CDR2 as YNNKEL (reference sequence). The chain's CDR3 is CASRQQNHRGRDTEAFF. Written as DNA, the CDR3 is TGTGCCAGCAGACAACAGAATCACAGGGGGCGGGATACTGAAGCTTTCTTT.

This rearrangement joins TRBV5-4 to TRBJ2-2; D is perhaps TRBD2 (5 bases). V shed 0 bases and J shed 5 bases, with 14 bases lying between them. There are 16 residues in the CDR3. CDR1 is SGHNT, CDR2 YYREEE, per germline (reference sequence). The CDR3 loop reads CASSLGLSSGTGELFF. Written as DNA, the CDR3 is TGTGCCAGCAGCTTGGGACTCTCCTCGGGAACCGGGGAGCTGTTTTTT.

J is TRBJ2-2 and V is TRBV19, with a tentative D call TRBD2 (5 bases). Germline values: CDR1 LNHDA, CDR2 SQIVND (reference sequence). With 4 bases removed from V and 2 bases from J, the gap between germline ends came to 14 bases. CDR3 length: 16 amino acids. The CDR3 is CASSRGGYRNTGELFF. In DNA, the CDR3 is TGTGCCAGTAGTAGAGGAGGATACAGAAACACCGGGGAGCTGTTTTTT.

V gene TRBV18 combines with J gene TRBJ2-1, with TRBD2 matching over 11 bases. The CDR3 contains 17 residues. CDR1 KGHSH and CDR2 LQKENI come from the germline V gene. V dropped 2 bases and J dropped 7; count of bases not matched to a gene: 10. The CDR3 sequence: CASSPVTSGNSGNEQFF. DNA for the CDR3: TGTGCCAGCTCACCAGTGACTAGCGGGAATTCGGGAAATGAGCAGTTCTTC.

V is TRBV6-5 and J is TRBJ1-5, with D possibly being TRBD1 (5 bases). V was cut by 4 bases and J by 1 base, with 14 bases left in between. Germline assignment: CDR1 MNHEY and CDR2 SVGAGI. This CDR3 is built from 16 residues. The CDR3, as DNA: TGTGCCAGCAGTTCCCAGGGTGGTTGGAGCAATCAGCCCCAGCATTTT. Translated, it gives CASSSQGGWSNQPQHF.

The V gene is TRBV3-1 (or the pseudogene TRBV3-2), the J gene TRBJ1-3; no firm D call. V was pared by 0 bases and J by 1 base, with 7 bases between. This CDR3 spans 15 amino acids. The germline V gene encodes CDR1 LGHDT and CDR2 YNNKEL (reference sequence). The CDR3 here is CASSQDNISGNTIYF. CDR3 nucleotide sequence: TGTGCCAGCAGCCAAGACAACATTTCTGGAAACACCATATATTTT.

J is TRBJ1-2 and V is TRBV10-3; tentatively, D is TRBD1 (5 bases). CDR1 and CDR2 (germline): ENHRY, SYGVKD. The CDR3 totals 12 residues. V lost 8 bases and J 3 bases, leaving 10 bases between the germline ends. The CDR3 loop reads CAISSGYYGYTF. CDR3 nucleotide sequence: TGTGCCATCTCGTCAGGGTACTATGGCTACACCTTC.

The chain links TRBV6-2 or TRBV6-3 to TRBJ2-2; D perhaps matches TRBD1 (6 bases). The V and J ends lost 5 bases and 5 bases respectively, with 15 bases between them. The CDR3 is 15 amino acids. In germline, CDR1 is MNHEY, CDR2 SVGEGT. The CDR3 DNA reads TGTGCCAGCAGTGACCCCAGGGGCCGGACCGGGGAGCTGTTTTTT. The encoded protein is CASSDPRGRTGELFF.

The J gene is TRBJ1-1, the V gene TRBV27; 10 bases line up with TRBD1. Germline loops: CDR1 MNHEY, CDR2 SMNVEV (reference sequence). The CDR3 covers 14 residues. V gave up 5 bases and J gave up 5 bases; unmatched junction bases: 5. The CDR3 DNA reads as TGTGCCAGCAGTCGGGACAGGGGAGGGACTGAAGCTTTCTTT. This sequence encodes CASSRDRGGTEAFF.

The J gene is TRBJ2-3, the V gene TRBV2; the match to TRBD2 covers 13 bases. The CDR3 is 15 amino acids. From germline, CDR1 is SNHLY and CDR2 FYNNEI. V shed 5 bases and J 7 bases; nucleotides not matched to a gene: 6. The CDR3 DNA is TGTGCCAGCAGTATGACTAGCGGGAGGACGAATACGCAGTATTTT. Residues: CASSMTSGRTNTQYF.

The chain recombines TRBV4-1 with TRBJ2-3; possible D gene TRBD2, 6 bases. The V gene's germline CDR1 is MGHRA and CDR2 YSYEKL. Deletions cut 0 bases from V and 0 bases from J, with 13 bases between. The CDR3 extends over 17 amino acids. For the CDR3, the DNA is TGCGCCAGCAGCCAAGAGTCTTCGGCGGGGAGCACAGATACGCAGTATTTT. Its protein product is CASSQESSAGSTDTQYF.

This clone was picked up a small number of times. V and J are TRBV7-2 and TRBJ2-7; TRBD2 matches 9 bases. Germline lookup yields CDR1 SGHTA and CDR2 FQGNSA. This CDR3 contains 15 residues. With 5 bases clipped from V and 1 base from J, the junction kept 6 bases outside the gene matches. As DNA, the CDR3 is TGTGCCAGCAGCAGAAGCGGGGGGCCTTCCTACGAGCAGTACGTC. Encoded protein: CASSRSGGPSYEQYV.

The rearrangement uses TRBV30 and TRBJ2-7, with 10 bases matching TRBD1. Germline CDR1 and CDR2: GTSNPN and SVGIG (reference sequence). CDR3 size: 15 residues. Trimming at V came to 2 bases and at J to 1 base, leaving 5 bases not matched to a gene. The CDR3 spells CAWSPGTGVSYEQYV. In DNA, the CDR3 is TGTGCCTGGAGTCCCGGGACAGGGGTATCCTACGAGCAGTACGTC.

This clone was observed a single time. At the DNA level, this CDR3 is encoded by other sequences in the same sample as well. V gene TRBV30 combines with J gene TRBJ1-5, with TRBD1 as a possible D gene (5 bases). Germline-derived CDR1 and CDR2 are GTSNPN and SVGIG (reference sequence). The CDR3 sequence is 13 residues long. The V end lost 0 bases, the J end lost 7 bases, and 10 bases lay between the germline ends. CDR3 loop: CAWSVRGDQPQHF. As DNA, the CDR3 is TGTGCCTGGAGTGTACGCGGGGACCAGCCCCAGCATTTT.

V and J are TRBV9 and TRBJ2-2, with D possibly matching TRBD2 (5 bases). The CDR3 consists of 12 residues. Trimming took off 3 bases at V and 7 bases at J, with 7 bases between the two ends. CDR1 and CDR2 (germline): SGDLS, YYNGEE. The CDR3 is CASSASGGELFF. In nucleotides, the CDR3 is TGTGCCAGCAGCGCCAGCGGCGGGGAGCTGTTTTTT.

The chain employs TRBV5-8 and TRBJ1-2; 9 bases match TRBD1. The J segment lost 8 bases and the V segment lost 0 bases, leaving 5 bases of the junction unmatched. Germline V gene sequence: CDR1 SGHTS, CDR2 YDEGEE. This CDR3 has 14 amino acids. The chain's CDR3 is CASSLDRGRLGYTF. For the CDR3, the DNA is TGTGCCAGCAGCTTGGACAGGGGGCGCCTGGGCTACACCTTC.